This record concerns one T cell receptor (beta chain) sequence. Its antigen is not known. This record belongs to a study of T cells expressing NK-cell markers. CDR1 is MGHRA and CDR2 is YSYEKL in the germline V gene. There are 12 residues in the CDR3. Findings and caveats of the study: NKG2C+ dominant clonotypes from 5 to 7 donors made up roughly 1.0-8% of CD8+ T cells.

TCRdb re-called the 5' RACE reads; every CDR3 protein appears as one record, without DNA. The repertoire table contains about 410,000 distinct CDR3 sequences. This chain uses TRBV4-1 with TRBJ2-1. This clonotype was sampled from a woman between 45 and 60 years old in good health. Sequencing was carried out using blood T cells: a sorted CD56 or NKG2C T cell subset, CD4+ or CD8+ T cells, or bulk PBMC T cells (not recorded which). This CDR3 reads CASSPRNNEQFF.